The clone carrying this T cell receptor beta chain came up once. There are 16 residues in the CDR3. With 1 base removed from V and 0 bases from J, the gap between germline ends came to 10 bases. Germline CDR1 SEHNR, CDR2 FQNEAQ (reference sequence). Adults between about 18 and 95 years of age took part from 20 to 25 US areas. Resolution of symptoms, clearance, or two negative PCRs was present in recovered Cohort 3 donors. The table came from immunoSEQ multiplex PCR; TCRdb's copy has only in-frame clones and leaves some out. The sample includes fewer than 300,000 clones, about 85% of them seen just once. This sample stems from a study of blood T cell repertoires in COVID-19. As for the study in general: The United States, Italy and Spain provided the acute and convalescent COVID-19 samples. PBMCs, B-cell-depleted T cells, or T cells provided the cDNA or gDNA that made up the material.

This TCR derives from a woman aged 45-59 years who had recovered from COVID-19. The chain couples TRBV7-9 to TRBJ1-3; D gene ambiguous. Source material: PBMCs or T cells enriched from blood (not recorded which). The CDR3 spells CASSLGIRSSGNTIYF. The CDR3, as DNA: TGTGCCAGCAGCTTAGGGATAAGGAGCTCTGGAAACACCATATATTTT.